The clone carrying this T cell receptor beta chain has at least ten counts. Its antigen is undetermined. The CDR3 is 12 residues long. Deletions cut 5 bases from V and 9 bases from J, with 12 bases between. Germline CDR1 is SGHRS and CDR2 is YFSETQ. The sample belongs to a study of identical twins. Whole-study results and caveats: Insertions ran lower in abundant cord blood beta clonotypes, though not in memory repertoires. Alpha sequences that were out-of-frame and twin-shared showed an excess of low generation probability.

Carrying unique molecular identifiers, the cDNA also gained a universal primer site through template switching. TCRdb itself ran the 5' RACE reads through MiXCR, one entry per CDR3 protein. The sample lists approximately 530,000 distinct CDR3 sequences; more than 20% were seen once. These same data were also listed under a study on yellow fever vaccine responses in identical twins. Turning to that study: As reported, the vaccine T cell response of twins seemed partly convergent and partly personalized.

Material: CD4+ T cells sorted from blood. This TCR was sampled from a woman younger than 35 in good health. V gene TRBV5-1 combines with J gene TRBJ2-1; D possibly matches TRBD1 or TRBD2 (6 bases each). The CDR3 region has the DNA TGCGCCAGCAGGCCCGAGGGGGGTGAGCAGTTCTTC. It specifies CASRPEGGEQFF.